One sample yielded the 22 T cell receptor beta chains listed below, sequenced in a study of T cells in Graves' hyperthyroidism and ophthalmopathy. There were TCR beta CDR3 regions amplified from RNA transcripts. The study used the HTBI primer set for a first-round RT-PCR of the TCR CDR3. Using its own MiXCR run on the multiplex PCR reads, TCRdb lists one record per CDR3 protein. The profile shows 350,000 to 400,000 distinct CDR3 sequences, under 15% of them singletons. The sample consisted of blood. Receptors originate from a woman aged 25 to 39 with Graves' hyperthyroidism.

This clonotype was detected ten times or more. The chain couples TRBV20-1 to TRBJ2-7; maybe TRBD2 (6 bases). Trimming took off 6 bases at V and 7 bases at J, with 22 bases between the two ends. This CDR3 comprises 14 residues. Germline-derived CDR1 and CDR2 are DFQATT and SNEGSKA (reference sequence). The CDR3 protein is CSALGRDFGQEQYF. DNA of the CDR3: TGCAGTGCCCTGGGCCGGGACTTCGGCCAAGAGCAGTACTTC.

Many counts were recorded for this clonotype. The V gene is TRBV5-5, the J gene TRBJ1-2; no reliable D call. The CDR3 has 14 amino acids. V was shortened by 0 bases and J by 10 bases, with 16 bases between the two germline ends. The germline gives CDR1 SGHKS, CDR2 YYEKEE (reference sequence). The CDR3 reads CASSLGSAVSIYTF. CDR3 DNA: TGTGCCAGCAGCTTGGGGTCCGCCGTTTCGATCTACACCTTC.

This clonotype was detected ten times or more. This sequence joins TRBV5-1 and TRBJ2-1; D uncertain. V dropped 1 base and J dropped 0 bases, with 14 bases sitting between them. The CDR3 length is 17 residues. Per the germline V gene, CDR1 is SGHRS and CDR2 is YFSETQ. The chain's CDR3 is CASSLSPVGSSYNEQFF. DNA of the CDR3: TGCGCCAGCAGCTTGTCCCCAGTGGGAAGCTCCTACAATGAGCAGTTCTTC.

There are many counts of this clonotype. The gene calls are TRBV7-2 and TRBJ2-1, with 9 nucleotides matching TRBD1. The CDR3 is made up of 16 amino acids. Germline CDR1 and CDR2: SGHTA and FQGNSA. With 5 bases clipped from V and 4 bases from J, the junction kept 9 bases outside the gene matches. For the CDR3, the DNA is TGTGCCAGCAGCACAACGACAGGGGGACGTTACAATGAGCAGTTCTTC. Encoded protein: CASSTTTGGRYNEQFF. Full variable domain (rest looked up from reference TRBV7-2 and TRBJ2-1): GAGVSQSPSNKVTEKGKDVELRCDPISGHTALYWYRQSLGQGLEFLIYFQGNSAPDKSGLPSDRFSAERTGGSVSTLTIQRTQQEDSAVYLCASSTTTGGRYNEQFFGPGTRLTVL.

Remarks on this clonotype: This may come from a read error, since a much larger clone is one base off. This sequence joins TRBV7-9 and TRBJ2-1; D remains ambiguous. This CDR3 has 15 amino acids. Per the germline V gene, CDR1 is SEHNR and CDR2 is FQNEAQ (reference sequence). The CDR3 nucleotides read TGTACCAGCAGCTTATCCCTCGGGCCGAGAAATGAGCAGTTCTTC. Translated: CTSSLSLGPRNEQFF.

The chain links TRBV6-9 to TRBJ1-4, with a tentative D call TRBD1 (5 bases). The CDR3 totals 14 residues. V lost 4 bases and J lost 6, with 12 bases in between. CDR1 MNHGY and CDR2 SVAAGI come from the germline V gene. CDR3 residues: CASSWRDLYEKLFF. CDR3 nucleotides: TGTGCCAGCAGTTGGCGGGACTTATATGAAAAACTGTTTTTT.

This clonotype came up many times. The V and J genes are TRBV6-2 or TRBV6-3 and TRBJ2-1, with TRBD2 matching over 11 bases. The trim removed 6 bases at V and 5 bases at J, leaving 6 bases unmatched. The CDR3 sequence is 15 residues long. Germline assignment: CDR1 MNHEY and CDR2 SVGEGT. The CDR3 loop is CASRKPGLADNEQFF. For the CDR3, the DNA is TGTGCCAGCAGAAAGCCGGGACTAGCGGACAATGAGCAGTTCTTC.

There are many counts of this clonotype. CDR3 region: CASSLAGLASQETQYF. CDR3 DNA sequence: TGTGCCAGCAGCTTAGCGGGACTAGCGTCGCAAGAGACCCAGTACTTC. V and J are TRBV11-1 and TRBJ2-5, with 10 bases aligning to TRBD2. This CDR3 has 16 amino acids. Germline V gene sequence: CDR1 SGHAT, CDR2 FQDESV (reference sequence). Germline trimming cut 0 bases from V and 2 bases from J; bases unmatched to any gene: 3. Variable domain in full (rest from reference TRBV11-1 and TRBJ2-5): EAEVAQSPRYKITEKSQAVAFWCDPISGHATLYWYRQILGQGPELLVQFQDESVVDDSQLPKDRFSAERLKGVDSTLKIQPAELGDSAMYLCASSLAGLASQETQYFGPGTRLLVL.

This clonotype was recorded once. The chain couples TRBV7-6 to TRBJ2-6; the D is unclear. Germline values: CDR1 SGHVS, CDR2 FNYEAQ. The V and J ends lost 0 bases and 4 bases respectively, with 10 bases between them. The CDR3 is made up of 16 amino acids. This CDR3 is CASSLAQRAGANVLTF. The CDR3, as DNA: TGTGCCAGCAGCTTAGCGCAAAGGGCCGGGGCCAACGTCCTGACTTTC.

Regarding this clonotype: One base away lies a much larger clone, so this may be a sequencing read error. V gene TRBV18 combines with J gene TRBJ1-2; D uncertain. CDR1 KGHSH and CDR2 LQKENI come from the germline V gene. The CDR3 sequence is 13 residues long. This CDR3 reads CASSPPQMNGCTF. DNA of the CDR3: TGTGCCAGCTCACCACCACAGATGAATGGCTGCACCTTC.

This clonotype was detected ten times or more. This chain's CDR3 is CASCISGSSYEQYF. CDR3 DNA: TGTGCCAGTTGTATTTCGGGGAGCTCCTACGAGCAGTACTTC. The V and J genes are TRBV28 and TRBJ2-7; TRBD2 is a possible D gene (5 bases). This CDR3 region has 14 residues. V was cut by 9 bases and J by 0 bases, with 15 bases left in between. Germline CDR1 MDHEN, CDR2 SYDVKM. Full variable domain (remainder filled in from reference TRBV28 and TRBJ2-7): DVKVTQSSRYLVKRTGEKVFLECVQDMDHENMFWYRQDPGLGLRLIYFSYDVKMKEKGDIPEGYSVSREKKERFSLILESASTNQTSMYLCASCISGSSYEQYFGPGTRLTVT.

This clonotype was recorded a few times. The chain links TRBV2 to TRBJ1-2; no reliable D call. Germline lookup yields CDR1 SNHLY and CDR2 FYNNEI. The CDR3 spans 12 residues. The ends were cut back, 7 bases at V and 7 bases at J, with 13 bases in the middle. The CDR3 sequence: CASTNDGSGYTF. The CDR3 nucleotides read TGTGCCAGCACTAATGATGGGAGTGGCTACACCTTC. Together with reference TRBV2 and TRBJ1-2, the CDR3 gives the full variable domain: EPEVTQTPSHQVTQMGQEVILRCVPISNHLYFYWYRQILGQKVEFLVSFYNNEISEKSEIFDDQFSVERPDGSNFTLKIRSTKLEDSAMYFCASTNDGSGYTFGSGTRLTVV.

This clonotype showed up many times. V gene TRBV18 combines with J gene TRBJ2-7; perhaps TRBD1 as D (6 bases). CDR3 size: 13 residues. Trimming stripped 3 bases from V and 2 bases from J, with 8 bases between. Germline assignment: CDR1 KGHSH and CDR2 LQKENI. For the CDR3, the DNA is TGTGCCAGCTCACCGCAGGGGACCTACGAGCAGTACTTC. Translating it yields CASSPQGTYEQYF.

This clonotype was seen many times. This chain uses TRBV2 with TRBJ1-5; a weak D match, TRBD1 (5 bases). CDR1 is SNHLY and CDR2 is FYNNEI in the germline V gene. The CDR3 contains 13 residues. Trimming cost V 7 bases and J 0 bases, with 7 bases left between them. CDR3 bases: TGTGCCAGCAAGACAGATAGCAATCAGCCCCAGCATTTT. This encodes CASKTDSNQPQHF.

This clonotype has just a few counts. The V and J genes are TRBV10-1 and TRBJ2-1; D unresolved. Trimming removed 5 bases at V and 6 bases at J, with 11 bases between. Germline V gene sequence: CDR1 WNHNN, CDR2 SYGVQD (reference sequence). CDR3 size: 13 residues. CDR3 in amino acids: CASSKGGANEQFF. The DNA for the CDR3 is TGCGCCAGCAGTAAAGGCGGAGCCAATGAGCAGTTCTTC.

This clonotype was seen many times. The rearrangement links TRBV27 to TRBJ2-5; 8 bases align to TRBD1. The CDR3 sequence is 17 residues long. CDR1 is MNHEY and CDR2 is SMNVEV in the germline V gene (reference sequence). The V and J ends lost 2 bases and 5 bases, in that order; junction bases with no gene match: 13. The CDR3 is CASSLRPPGQVGETQYF. For the CDR3, the DNA is TGTGCCAGCAGTTTAAGACCCCCGGGACAGGTTGGGGAGACCCAGTACTTC.

The chain uses TRBV7-3 and TRBJ1-1, with D maybe TRBD1 (5 bases). The length of the CDR3 is 14 residues. The germline V gene encodes CDR1 SGHTA and CDR2 FQGTGA. Trimming removed 5 bases from V and 6 bases from J, with 16 bases in between. The CDR3 nucleotides read TGTGCCAGCAGCCCGGATATGGGGGGGGCTGAAGCTTTCTTT. Amino acids: CASSPDMGGAEAFF.

This clonotype came up once. The V and J genes are TRBV10-1 and TRBJ2-3; 7 bases are shared with TRBD1. Germline CDR1 and CDR2: WNHNN and SYGVQD (reference sequence). The ends lost 10 bases at V and 0 bases at J; junction bases unmatched: 16. The CDR3 sequence is 17 residues long. The CDR3 protein is CATGGTIGGLSTDTQYF. DNA of the CDR3: TGCGCCACAGGAGGAACTATAGGGGGCCTTAGCACAGATACGCAGTATTTT.

In its sample, this clonotype was seen a few times. This rearrangement joins TRBV5-1 to TRBJ2-1; the D is unclear. Trimming left V 2 bases short and J 1 base short, with 10 bases between. Germline values: CDR1 SGHRS, CDR2 YFSETQ. The CDR3 is made up of 15 amino acids. Here the CDR3 reads CASSFTESSYNEQFF. CDR3 bases: TGCGCCAGCAGCTTCACGGAGAGTTCCTACAATGAGCAGTTCTTC.

This clonotype was observed at least ten times. V gene TRBV11-2 combines with J gene TRBJ1-1; the match to TRBD1 covers 8 bases. Trimming at V came to 5 bases and at J to 4 bases, leaving 9 bases not matched to a gene. The length of the CDR3 is 15 residues. CDR1 is SGHAT, CDR2 FQNNGV, per germline. The CDR3 region has the DNA TGTGCCAGCAGCCCCGGACAGGGTCAAGTCACTGAAGCTTTCTTT. Encoded protein: CASSPGQGQVTEAFF.

The V gene is TRBV11-2, the J gene TRBJ2-3, with no clear D. CDR1 and CDR2 from the germline V gene are SGHAT and FQNNGV. The germline V and J ends were trimmed by 1 base and 2 bases, with 13 bases remaining between them. The CDR3 is 16 amino acids. The CDR3 here is CASSLVAPSNTDTQYF. Written as DNA, the CDR3 is TGTGCCAGCAGCTTAGTAGCCCCCTCTAACACAGATACGCAGTATTTT.

This clonotype has just a few counts. This sequence joins TRBV7-9 and TRBJ1-5; D is undetermined. Germline assignment: CDR1 SEHNR and CDR2 FQNEAQ (reference sequence). V lost 1 base to trimming and J lost 0 bases, with 7 bases between them. CDR3 length equals 15 residues. This chain's CDR3 is CASSLGENSNQPQHF. CDR3 nucleotide sequence: TGTGCCAGCAGCTTAGGCGAGAATAGCAATCAGCCCCAGCATTTT. Looking up the rest from reference TRBV7-9 and TRBJ1-5 gives the full variable domain: DTGVSQNPRHKITKRGQNVTFRCDPISEHNRLYWYRQTLGQGPEFLTYFQNEAQLEKSRLLSDRFSAERPKGSFSTLEIQRTEQGDSAMYLCASSLGENSNQPQHFGDGTRLSIL.